The next 20 T cell receptor beta chains were all read from a single sample in a study of blood T cells in healthy people across ages. A sample-barcoded 5' primer and a J-beta primer mix were used in a second PCR of roughly 7 to 12 cycles. TCRdb independently ran MiXCR on the 5' RACE reads; one entry per CDR3 protein. The sample holds roughly 410,000 distinct CDR3 sequences, more than 45% seen once. The sample consisted of blood. These receptors were obtained from a man aged 55-75 years in good health.

This clonotype showed up just once. This chain connects TRBV27 to TRBJ1-5; 8 bases fit TRBD1. The CDR3 has 16 residues. Germline loops: CDR1 MNHEY, CDR2 SMNVEV (reference sequence). V was clipped by 3 bases and J by 1 base; unmatched bases: 5. The CDR3 DNA follows: TGTGCCAGCAGTTTGAACAGGGGGTTGAGCAATCAGCCCCAGCATTTT. Translation: CASSLNRGLSNQPQHF.

J is TRBJ1-6 and V is TRBV6-5; D is unclear. V lost 6 bases, J lost 0 bases, and 12 bases lay in between. Germline V gene sequence: CDR1 MNHEY, CDR2 SVGAGI. The CDR3 sequence is 16 residues long. CDR3 DNA: TGTGCCAGCAGCCCTCACGAGAGCTCCTATAATTCACCCCTCCACTTT. The encoded protein is CASSPHESSYNSPLHF.

This clonotype was detected many times. J is TRBJ2-7 and V is TRBV7-2; 7 positions agree with TRBD2. There are 14 residues in the CDR3. The ends lost 1 base at V and 1 base at J; junction bases unmatched: 1. CDR1 is SGHTA, CDR2 FQGNSA, per germline. The CDR3 loop is CASSLGGGSYEQYF. CDR3 nucleotide sequence: TGTGCCAGCAGCTTAGGGGGGGGTTCCTACGAGCAGTACTTC.

This clonotype came up many times. V gene TRBV6-1 combines with J gene TRBJ2-7, with 10 bases lining up with TRBD1. V lost 4 bases to trimming and J lost 4 bases; unmatched junction nucleotides: 7. Germline-derived CDR1 and CDR2 are MNHNS and SASEGT. This CDR3 has 15 residues. DNA of the CDR3: TGTGCCAGCAGTGGACAGGGGGCGCGAATGTACGAGCAGTACTTC. It specifies CASSGQGARMYEQYF.

The chain couples TRBV20-1 to TRBJ1-1; possible D gene TRBD1, 5 bases. Germline V gene sequence: CDR1 DFQATT, CDR2 SNEGSKA (reference sequence). Deletions cut 0 bases from V and 1 base from J, with 12 bases between. The CDR3 contains 15 residues. The CDR3 region is CSARESPGQNTEAFF. The CDR3 coding sequence is TGCAGTGCTAGAGAGAGCCCCGGACAGAACACTGAAGCTTTCTTT.

The V gene is TRBV12-3 or TRBV12-4, the J gene TRBJ1-1, with D uncertain. The CDR3 totals 13 residues. The V and J ends lost 6 bases and 5 bases respectively, with 13 bases between them. CDR3 in DNA: TGTGCCAGCAGCGCCGCCAGTAAAACTGAAGCTTTCTTT. Translation gives CASSAASKTEAFF.

The J gene is TRBJ1-2, the V gene TRBV4-1; D gene unclear. In germline, CDR1 is MGHRA, CDR2 YSYEKL. The CDR3 runs 13 residues. V was trimmed by 3 bases and J by 3 bases, leaving 8 bases between them. CDR3 region: CASSQGADYGYTF. CDR3 bases: TGCGCCAGCAGCCAGGGCGCTGACTATGGCTACACCTTC.

The chain carries TRBV25-1 and TRBJ2-1, with TRBD1 matching 11 bases. J gave up 3 bases and V 5 bases, and 9 bases lay outside the gene matches. CDR1 and CDR2 from the germline V gene are MGHDK and SYGVNS. The CDR3 loop spans 17 amino acids. The CDR3 DNA sequence: TGTGCCAGCAGTAGGGCACAGGGGACAGGGGGCTACAATGAGCAGTTCTTC. Residues: CASSRAQGTGGYNEQFF.

In this sample, this clonotype turned up a few times. This chain links TRBV20-1 with TRBJ2-6, with 9 bases identical to TRBD1. The CDR3 covers 16 residues. Germline V CDR1 and CDR2: DFQATT, SNEGSKA (reference sequence). Trimming took 6 bases from V and 0 from J; bases not matched to a gene: 6. The CDR3 nucleotides read TGCAGTGCCCCGGACAGGGGCAGCTCTGGGGCCAACGTCCTGACTTTC. Encoded protein: CSAPDRGSSGANVLTF.

Written as DNA, the CDR3 is TGTGCCAGCAGAAGGGGGGACGGTACGCAGTATTTT. Protein sequence: CASRRGDGTQYF. J is TRBJ2-3 and V is TRBV2; D may be TRBD1 or TRBD2 (6 bases each). With 6 bases removed from V and 8 bases from J, the gap between germline ends came to 12 bases. Germline values: CDR1 SNHLY, CDR2 FYNNEI. The CDR3 consists of 12 residues.

This clonotype was seen only a few times. The DNA of the CDR3 is TGTGCCAGCAGTGATGTGGACAGAGTGTCAGATACGCAGTATTTT. It is translated as CASSDVDRVSDTQYF. The chain carries TRBV2 and TRBJ2-3; D possibly corresponds to TRBD1 (6 bases). The CDR3 is made up of 15 amino acids. Per the germline V gene, CDR1 is SNHLY and CDR2 is FYNNEI. The V end was cut by 3 bases, the J end by 4 bases, with 14 bases between.

About this clonotype itself: One end of the junction fails to match germline, which may point to a read error. The J gene is TRBJ1-2, the V gene TRBV28; possible D gene TRBD1, 6 bases. The CDR3 consists of 14 residues. Germline CDR1 is MDHEN and CDR2 is SYDVKM. The CDR3 protein is CANSAHQTGYGYTF. CDR3 coding DNA: TGTGCCAACAGTGCCCACCAAACAGGGTATGGCTACACCTTC.

This clonotype came up a few times. The chain couples TRBV5-4 to TRBJ2-1; 10 bases map to TRBD1. The CDR3 covers 15 residues. V gave up 3 bases and J gave up 6 bases; unmatched junction bases: 6. Germline values: CDR1 SGHNT, CDR2 YYREEE (reference sequence). The CDR3 region has the DNA TGTGCCAGCAGCTCCCCCGGGACAGGGGTCAATGAGCAGTTCTTC. Its protein product is CASSSPGTGVNEQFF.

This clonotype was observed a single time. The rearrangement uses TRBV2 and TRBJ1-1, with D unresolved. Germline CDR1 is SNHLY and CDR2 is FYNNEI. This CDR3 has 13 residues. The V end was cut by 7 bases, the J end by 2 bases, with 11 bases between. The CDR3 coding sequence is TGTGCCAGCACTGCGACGGTCAACACTGAAGCTTTCTTT. As protein: CASTATVNTEAFF.

This sequence joins TRBV7-8 and TRBJ1-2; no definite D call. The CDR3 sequence is 14 residues long. Per germline, CDR1 SGHVS and CDR2 FQNEAQ. V was pared by 0 bases and J by 4 bases, with 9 bases between. In nucleotides, the CDR3 is TGTGCCAGCAGCTTAGCGGACGGACCCTATGGCTACACCTTC. Translating it yields CASSLADGPYGYTF. The full variable domain, completed using reference TRBV7-8 and TRBJ1-2, is GAGVSQSPRYKVAKRGQDVALRCDPISGHVSLFWYQQALGQGPEFLTYFQNEAQLDKSGLPSDRFFAERPEGSVSTLKIQRTQQEDSAVYLCASSLADGPYGYTFGSGTRLTVV.

Ten or more counts support this clonotype. The chain couples TRBV20-1 to TRBJ2-5; 9 bases match TRBD2. Germline V lookup: CDR1 DFQATT, CDR2 SNEGSKA (reference sequence). This CDR3 has 14 amino acids. V trimming: 1 base; J trimming: 6 bases; junction bases outside the gene matches: 6. Here the CDR3 DNA reads TGCAGTGCTAGAGGCGGGAGGGCACAGCAGACCCAGTACTTC. This sequence encodes CSARGGRAQQTQYF.

The CDR3 sequence: CSVEEDYGYTF. CDR3 DNA sequence: TGCAGCGTTGAGGAGGACTATGGCTACACCTTC. The chain links TRBV29-1 to TRBJ1-2, with no clear D. V shed 3 bases and J shed 3 bases, with 5 bases lying between them. Germline CDR1 and CDR2: SQVTM and ANQGSEA. There are 11 residues in the CDR3.

The CDR3 sequence: CSVKNRTASAYNEQFF. CDR3 in DNA: TGCAGCGTTAAAAACCGGACAGCAAGCGCCTACAATGAGCAGTTCTTC. The chain couples TRBV29-1 to TRBJ2-1; tentatively, D is TRBD1 (6 bases). The length of the CDR3 is 16 residues. Trimming cost V 5 bases and J 2 bases, with 19 bases left between them. In germline, CDR1 is SQVTM, CDR2 ANQGSEA.

This CDR3 is CSARPGPKGGWGSYNEQFF. In nucleotides, the CDR3 is TGCAGTGCTAGACCGGGACCAAAAGGGGGGTGGGGCTCCTACAATGAGCAGTTCTTC. V is TRBV20-1 and J is TRBJ2-1, with D perhaps assigned TRBD1 or TRBD2 (6 bases each). V gave up 2 bases and J gave up 0 bases, with 23 bases separating them. Looked up from germline, CDR1 is DFQATT and CDR2 is SNEGSKA (reference sequence). The CDR3 sequence is 19 residues long.

The genes are TRBV11-3 and TRBJ2-3, with 7 bases that match TRBD2. In germline, CDR1 is SGHNT, CDR2 YENEEA. The CDR3 consists of 14 residues. V lost 1 base to trimming and J lost 6 bases; unmatched junction nucleotides: 4. CDR3 DNA sequence: TGTGCCAGCAGCTTAGGACTAGCCTCGGATACGCAGTATTTT. The encoded protein is CASSLGLASDTQYF.